This is a list of T cell receptor beta chains from one sample in a study of T cells in Graves' hyperthyroidism and ophthalmopathy. TCRdb processed the multiplex PCR reads anew with MiXCR; each CDR3 protein has one entry. Altogether 550,000 to 600,000 distinct CDR3 sequences are present, about half being singletons, with the ten largest covering around a fifth. Sequenced: peripheral blood or thyroid tissue (not recorded which). All receptors come from an adult woman with Graves' disease, either hyperthyroidism or ophthalmopathy (not recorded which). Each CDR3 is given with its conserved first and last residue. A D gene is named only where the DNA matches it firmly. Clone size is stated in some rows and not others, as once, few, many or a class when expanded.

TRBJ1-3 . many TRBV7-6 CASSLGLTSGNTIYF TGTGCCAGCAGCTTGGGCCTCACCTCTGGAAACACCATATATTTT
TRBJ2-7 TRBD2 many TRBV5-5 CASSLAVSGSAEQYF TGTGCCAGCAGCTTGGCCGTTAGCGGGAGCGCCGAGCAGTACTTC
TRBJ1-2 . . TRBV10-2 CASSIKAVHGYTF TGCGCCAGCAGTATTAAGGCTGTCCATGGCTACACCTTC
TRBJ2-7 . few TRBV11-1 CASRKGTYEQYF TGTGCCAGCAGGAAAGGAACCTACGAGCAGTACTTC
TRBJ1-5 . . TRBV2 CASSEARQTQHF TGTGCCAGCAGTGAAGCGCGACAGACCCAGCATTTT
TRBJ1-1 . many TRBV7-9 CASSLQSGLTEAFF TGTGCCAGCAGCTTACAATCGGGGCTCACTGAAGCTTTCTTT
TRBJ2-5 TRBD2 . TRBV7-9 CASSFPVTGTSGRAQYF TGTGCCAGCAGCTTCCCCGTCACCGGGACTAGCGGGAGGGCCCAGTACTTC
TRBJ2-5 . . TRBV29-1 CSVQTASRWTQYF TGCAGCGTTCAGACTGCCTCCAGGTGGACCCAGTACTTC
TRBJ1-5 . . TRBV20-1 CSASALGSQETQHF TGCAGTGCTAGTGCGTTGGGCAGCCAAGAGACCCAGCATTTT
TRBJ2-5 TRBD1 . TRBV2 CACSAWDRGGQETQYF TGTGCCTGCAGTGCGTGGGACAGGGGAGGCCAAGAGACCCAGTACTTC
TRBJ2-7 . many TRBV7-8 CASRPSGIYEQYF TGTGCCAGCAGACCCTCCGGGATTTACGAGCAGTACTTC
TRBJ1-1 TRBD1 . TRBV6-4 CASSEAGQGNTEAFF TGTGCCAGCAGTGAGGCGGGACAGGGAAACACTGAAGCTTTCTTT
TRBJ1-6 TRBD1 . TRBV7-2 CASSLLGTVNSPLHF TGTGCCAGCAGCTTACTCGGGACAGTGAATTCACCCCTCCACTTT
TRBJ2-2 . . TRBV29-1 CSVWGATGELFF TGCAGCGTTTGGGGAGCCACCGGGGAGCTGTTTTTT
TRBJ1-2 . few TRBV9 CASSVAVGGAYGYTF TGTGCCAGCAGCGTAGCTGTCGGGGGCGCCTATGGCTACACCTTC
TRBJ2-5 . many TRBV5-1 CASSLGQGGETQYF TGTGCCAGCAGCTTGGGGCAGGGCGGGGAGACCCAGTACTTC
TRBJ2-1 . . TRBV20-1 CSAHHRLGTYNEQFF TGCAGTGCTCACCATAGACTAGGGACCTACAATGAGCAGTTCTTC
TRBJ2-7 . . TRBV20-1 CSFGGILYEQYF TGCAGCTTTGGGGGGATCCTCTACGAGCAGTACTTC
TRBJ2-7 . many TRBV7-9 CASSPATEQYF TGTGCCAGCAGCCCGGCCACCGAGCAGTACTTC
TRBJ2-7 TRBD2 many TRBV20-1 CSAESGSLGLAGGPYEQYF TGCAGTGCCGAATCGGGATCGCTCGGACTAGCGGGAGGGCCGTACGAGCAGTACTTC
TRBJ1-6 . few TRBV9 CASSVTPDGDSPLHF TGTGCCAGCAGCGTAACCCCTGACGGGGATTCACCCCTCCACTTT
TRBJ1-6 TRBD1 many TRBV10-3 CAISKQNRGVRDSPLHF TGTGCCATCAGTAAACAAAACAGGGGTGTGAGGGATTCACCCCTCCACTTT
TRBJ1-6 . once TRBV7-2 CASSPPPPSPLHF TGTGCCAGCAGCCCGCCCCCCCCTTCACCCCTCCACTTT
TRBJ2-5 . . TRBV7-4 CASSPPPNFESFEAQYF TGTGCCAGCAGTCCCCCCCCCAACTTCGAGAGCTTTGAGGCCCAGTACTTC
TRBJ2-7 . many TRBV10-3 CAQEAGSYEQYF TGTGCCCAAGAGGCGGGCTCCTACGAGCAGTACTTC
TRBJ1-5 TRBD1 many TRBV30 CAWGQGIGQPQHF TGTGCCTGGGGACAGGGGATCGGTCAGCCCCAGCATTTT
TRBJ2-7 TRBD1 once TRBV2 CASSEGARQGAGGHSYEQYF TGTGCCAGCAGTGAGGGGGCCCGACAGGGGGCGGGAGGCCACTCCTACGAGCAGTACTTC
TRBJ1-5 . . TRBV2 CASRETSGGTQETQHF TGTGCCAGCAGGGAAACTAGCGGGGGAACCCAAGAGACCCAGCATTTT
TRBJ1-1 . . TRBV2 CASSAARDGNTEAFF TGTGCCAGCAGTGCTGCACGGGACGGGAACACTGAAGCTTTCTTT
TRBJ2-5 TRBD2 many TRBV7-9 CASSPGAGGYQETQYF TGTGCCAGCAGCCCCGGGGCGGGGGGGTACCAAGAGACCCAGTACTTC